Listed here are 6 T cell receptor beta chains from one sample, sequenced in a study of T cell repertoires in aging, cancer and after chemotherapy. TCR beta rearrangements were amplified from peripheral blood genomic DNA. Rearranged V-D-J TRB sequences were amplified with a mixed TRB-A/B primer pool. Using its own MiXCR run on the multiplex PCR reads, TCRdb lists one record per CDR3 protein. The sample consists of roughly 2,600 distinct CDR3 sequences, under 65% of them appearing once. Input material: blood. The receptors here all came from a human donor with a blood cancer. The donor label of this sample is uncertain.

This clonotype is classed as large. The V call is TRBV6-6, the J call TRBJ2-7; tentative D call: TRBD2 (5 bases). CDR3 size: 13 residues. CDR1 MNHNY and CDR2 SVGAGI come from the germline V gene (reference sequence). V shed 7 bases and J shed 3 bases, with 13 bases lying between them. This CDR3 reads CASTAGLYYEQYF. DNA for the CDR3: TGTGCCAGCACCGCGGGTTTATACTACGAGCAGTACTTC.

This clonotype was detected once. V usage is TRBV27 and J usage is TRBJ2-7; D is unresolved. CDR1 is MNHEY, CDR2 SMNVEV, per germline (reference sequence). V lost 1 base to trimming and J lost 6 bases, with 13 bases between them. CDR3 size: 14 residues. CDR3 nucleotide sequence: TGTGCCAGCAGTTTATTCCCACAGAGCCGCGAGCAGTACTTC. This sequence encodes CASSLFPQSREQYF.

The CDR3 coding sequence is TGTGCCAGCAGCCTAGGGGTTGGCTACACCTTC. This translates into CASSLGVGYTF. The chain combines TRBV6-6 with TRBJ1-2, with a weak D call TRBD1 (5 bases). With 6 bases removed from V and 7 bases from J, the gap between germline ends came to 9 bases. CDR3 length equals 11 residues. Germline CDR1 is MNHNY and CDR2 is SVGAGI (reference sequence).

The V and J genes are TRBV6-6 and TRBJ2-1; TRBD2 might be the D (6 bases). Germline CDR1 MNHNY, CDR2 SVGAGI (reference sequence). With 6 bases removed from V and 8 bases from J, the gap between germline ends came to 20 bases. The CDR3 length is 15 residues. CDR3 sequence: CASRGGVYFSDEQFF. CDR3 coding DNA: TGTGCCAGCAGGGGCGGGGTCTATTTTTCGGATGAGCAGTTCTTC.

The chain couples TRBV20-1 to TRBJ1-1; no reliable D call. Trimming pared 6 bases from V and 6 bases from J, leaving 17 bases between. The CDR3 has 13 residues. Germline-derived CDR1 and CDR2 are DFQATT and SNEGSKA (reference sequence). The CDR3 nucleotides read TGCAGTGCGCAGACCGGGGTCTTCCCTGAAGCTTTCTTT. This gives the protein CSAQTGVFPEAFF.

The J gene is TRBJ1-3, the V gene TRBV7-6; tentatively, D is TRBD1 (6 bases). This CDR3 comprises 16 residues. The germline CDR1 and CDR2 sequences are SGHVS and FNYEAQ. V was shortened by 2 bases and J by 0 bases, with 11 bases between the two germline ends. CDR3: CASSLPGGGSGNTIYF. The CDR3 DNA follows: TGTGCCAGCAGCTTACCCGGAGGGGGCTCTGGAAACACCATATATTTT.